This TCR beta chain was identified during a study of blood T cell repertoires in COVID-19. About the study: The analysed material was cDNA or gDNA that came from T cells, B-cell-depleted T cells, or PBMCs.

This table comes from immunoSEQ multiplex PCR, and its TCRdb copy is limited to in-frame clones, with some not included. The table lists about 220,000 clones, 83% of them singletons. The CDR3 length is 15 residues. The germline V and J ends were trimmed by 2 bases and 2 bases, with 10 bases remaining between them. Germline V gene data show CDR1 as SEHNR and CDR2 as FQNEAQ (reference sequence). The V gene is TRBV7-9, the J gene TRBJ1-3; D is unresolved. The sequenced material came from PBMCs or T cells enriched from blood (not recorded which). This sequence originates from a woman between 50 and 59 years old who had been exposed to COVID-19. The CDR3 sequence: CASSLLEVAGNTIYF. Written as DNA, the CDR3 is TGTGCCAGCAGCTTACTGGAGGTCGCTGGAAACACCATATATTTT.